The 18 T cell receptor beta chains below were found in one sample sequenced in a study of blood T cells in healthy people across ages. Combining a sample-barcoded 5' primer with a J-beta primer mix, a second PCR ran for roughly 7 to 12 cycles. MiXCR, run by TCRdb on the 5' RACE reads, gives a single entry per CDR3 protein. The sample holds approximately 1.5 million distinct CDR3 sequences; about 45% are singletons and the top ten take under 5%. Sequenced input: blood. The receptors derive from a woman aged 18-29 years in good health.

The V gene is TRBV28, the J gene TRBJ2-1; D may correspond to TRBD1 or TRBD2 (5 bases each). The CDR3 totals 13 residues. Germline-derived CDR1 and CDR2 are MDHEN and SYDVKM. The V and J ends lost 6 bases and 10 bases respectively, with 16 bases between them. DNA of the CDR3: TGTGCCAGCAGGTGGGACCCCTCATACGAGCAGTTCTTC. As protein: CASRWDPSYEQFF. The full variable domain, with the rest looked up from reference TRBV28 and TRBJ2-1, is DVKVTQSSRYLVKRTGEKVFLECVQDMDHENMFWYRQDPGLGLRLIYFSYDVKMKEKGDIPEGYSVSREKKERFSLILESASTNQTSMYLCASRWDPSYEQFFGPGTRLTVL.

V usage is TRBV28 and J usage is TRBJ1-1; D uncertain. The CDR3 consists of 14 residues. V was shortened by 7 bases and J by 0 bases, with 12 bases between the two germline ends. Germline lookup yields CDR1 MDHEN and CDR2 SYDVKM. The DNA for the CDR3 is TGTGCCAGCACCCCTCTTCGGGTGAACACTGAAGCTTTCTTT. Its protein is CASTPLRVNTEAFF. Looking up the rest from reference TRBV28 and TRBJ1-1 gives the full variable domain: DVKVTQSSRYLVKRTGEKVFLECVQDMDHENMFWYRQDPGLGLRLIYFSYDVKMKEKGDIPEGYSVSREKKERFSLILESASTNQTSMYLCASTPLRVNTEAFFGQGTRLTVV.

This clonotype was counted a few times. This chain uses TRBV29-1 with TRBJ2-1; a possible D gene is TRBD2 (6 bases). The CDR3 has 17 amino acids. Looked up from germline, CDR1 is SQVTM and CDR2 is ANQGSEA. Trimming cost V 1 base and J 3 bases, with 19 bases left between them. Written as DNA, the CDR3 is TGCAGCGTTGAAGTTCGAGGGAGGAGGGCTGGCTACAATGAGCAGTTCTTC. Residues: CSVEVRGRRAGYNEQFF.

Only a few counts were recorded for this clonotype. The chain has TRBV12-3 or TRBV12-4 and TRBJ2-2; a possible D gene is TRBD2 (6 bases). V dropped 6 bases and J dropped 5 bases, with 16 bases sitting between them. This CDR3 has 15 amino acids. The CDR3 region has the DNA TGTGCCAGCAGAGACTCTAACCGGGAGACCGGGGAGCTGTTTTTT. Residues: CASRDSNRETGELFF.

CDR3 coding DNA: TGTGCCAGCACCATCGGCCTCGATGAGCAGTTCTTC. Translation: CASTIGLDEQFF. The chain links TRBV28 to TRBJ2-1; D remains ambiguous. V was clipped by 7 bases and J by 8 bases, with 12 bases between them. This CDR3 has 12 residues. The germline gives CDR1 MDHEN, CDR2 SYDVKM.

J is TRBJ2-7 and V is TRBV12-3 or TRBV12-4; D is uncertain. The germline V and J ends were trimmed by 6 bases and 3 bases, with 9 bases remaining between them. CDR3 length equals 12 residues. The CDR3 region has the DNA TGTGCCAGCAGCGCCTGGAACTACGAGCAGTACTTC. It is translated as CASSAWNYEQYF.

This clonotype has a count of ten or more. The CDR3 region is CASSEEGWRPGYTF. DNA of the CDR3: TGTGCCAGCAGTGAAGAGGGTTGGAGGCCTGGCTACACCTTC. The rearrangement links TRBV25-1 to TRBJ1-2, with no clear D. Germline V gene data show CDR1 as MGHDK and CDR2 as SYGVNS. The V and J ends lost 2 bases and 7 bases respectively, with 14 bases between them. The CDR3 covers 14 residues.

This chain connects TRBV6-5 to TRBJ2-3, with 8 bases fitting TRBD1. Per the germline V gene, CDR1 is MNHEY and CDR2 is SVGAGI. Trimming cost V 6 bases and J 2 bases; bases outside gene matches: 7. The CDR3 loop spans 15 amino acids. The CDR3 here is CASSSDRGNTDTQYF. The CDR3 DNA follows: TGTGCCAGCAGCTCCGACAGGGGCAACACAGATACGCAGTATTTT.

The chain uses TRBV6-4 and TRBJ2-3; no clear D. Germline V gives CDR1 MRHNA, CDR2 SNTAGT. The CDR3 is 14 residues long. V was shortened by 4 bases and J by 2 bases, with 10 bases between the two germline ends. The CDR3 sequence is CASSAGSYTDTQYF. For the CDR3, the DNA is TGTGCCAGCAGTGCCGGTTCCTACACAGATACGCAGTATTTT.

The chain uses TRBV24-1 and TRBJ2-3; 9 bases line up with TRBD1. Germline CDR1 is KGHDR and CDR2 is SFDVKD. The CDR3 runs to 14 residues. With V trimmed by 6 bases and J by 8 bases, 8 bases remained unmatched. CDR3 amino acids: CATSKRGQGTTQYF. For the CDR3, the DNA is TGTGCCACCAGTAAACGTGGACAGGGGACTACGCAGTATTTT.

This chain connects TRBV2 to TRBJ2-7; D could derive from TRBD1 or TRBD2 (5 bases each). Germline V gives CDR1 SNHLY, CDR2 FYNNEI. This CDR3 region has 14 residues. With 6 bases removed from V and 4 bases from J, the gap between germline ends came to 16 bases. The CDR3 reads CASSVPGAPYEQYF. CDR3 sequence (DNA): TGTGCCAGCAGCGTTCCCGGGGCTCCTTACGAGCAGTACTTC.

In its sample, this clonotype was seen a few times. CDR3 sequence (DNA): TGTGCCATCAGTGAGGAAGGCAATGAGCAGTTCTTC. Its protein product is CAISEEGNEQFF. The chain is built from TRBV10-3 and TRBJ2-1; the D is unclear. Trimming stripped 2 bases from V and 6 bases from J, with 5 bases between. The germline V gene encodes CDR1 ENHRY and CDR2 SYGVKD. The CDR3 runs 12 residues.

Here the CDR3 reads CASSFGRRTDTQYF. For the CDR3, the DNA is TGTGCCAGCAGCTTCGGCAGGAGAACAGATACGCAGTATTTT. This chain uses TRBV11-2 with TRBJ2-3; D unclear. The CDR3 totals 14 residues. Trimming stripped 3 bases from V and 3 bases from J, with 10 bases between. Looked up from germline, CDR1 is SGHAT and CDR2 is FQNNGV.

This clonotype has only a few counts. The chain carries TRBV7-9 and TRBJ2-1, with 7 nucleotides matching TRBD2. Germline lookup yields CDR1 SEHNR and CDR2 FQNEAQ (reference sequence). Losses at the gene ends were 2 bases for V and 0 bases for J; bases not matched to a gene: 4. The CDR3 has 16 residues. The CDR3 bases are TGTGCCAGCAGCTTACGGGCGGGGGTCTCCTACAATGAGCAGTTCTTC. Residues: CASSLRAGVSYNEQFF.

The chain has TRBV5-1 and TRBJ2-3; tentatively, D is TRBD1 (6 bases). Germline loops: CDR1 SGHRS, CDR2 YFSETQ. V gave up 7 bases and J gave up 5 bases, with 17 bases separating them. This CDR3 region has 14 residues. The CDR3 here is CASSLLQGQDTQYF. CDR3 nucleotide sequence: TGCGCCAGCTCCCTTCTCCAGGGACAAGATACGCAGTATTTT.

This clonotype was found many times. The CDR3 coding sequence is TGTGCCAGCAGTTACGGCACTGATTCAGATACGCAGTATTTT. It encodes CASSYGTDSDTQYF. The chain employs TRBV6-2 or TRBV6-3 and TRBJ2-3; D is uncertain. The germline gives CDR1 MNHEY, CDR2 SVGEGT. CDR3 length equals 14 residues. The V end was cut by 2 bases, the J end by 4 bases, with 10 bases between.

This clonotype was picked up a small number of times. The V and J genes are TRBV20-1 and TRBJ2-5, with TRBD2 matching over 13 bases. The germline V gene encodes CDR1 DFQATT and CDR2 SNEGSKA (reference sequence). This CDR3 is built from 16 residues. J lost 5 bases, V lost 0 bases, and 6 bases had no gene match. The CDR3 region is CSARDETSGRAETQYF. For the CDR3, the DNA is TGCAGTGCTAGAGATGAAACTAGCGGGAGGGCCGAGACCCAGTACTTC.

The chain is built from TRBV20-1 and TRBJ2-5; no definite D call. The V gene lost 1 base and the J gene lost 1 base, with 7 bases spanning the gap. Germline V CDR1 and CDR2: DFQATT, SNEGSKA (reference sequence). The CDR3 is 13 amino acids. The CDR3 sequence is CSARGLGQETQYF. The CDR3 DNA reads TGCAGTGCTAGAGGTTTGGGCCAAGAGACCCAGTACTTC.